Listed below are T cell receptor beta chains from one sample, sequenced in a study of response to subunit inactivated influenza vaccine. TCRdb processed the RT-PCR reads anew with MiXCR; each CDR3 protein has one entry. The sample holds approximately 490,000 distinct CDR3 sequences, 6% to 9% seen once. Sequenced here: PBMCs from blood, sampled roughly 24 months after vaccination. The receptors shown here come from a man in his fifties or sixties who received an inactivated influenza vaccine. Both conserved end residues are trimmed from each CDR3.

V	J	CDR3
TRBV24-1	TRBJ2-3	ATSDPGTYTDTQY
TRBV12-3/TRBV12-4	TRBJ1-5	ASSFSTGQGGQPQH
TRBV6-5	TRBJ2-7	ASSYGTDLVEQY
TRBV6-1	TRBJ2-1	ASRQGQGRNEQF
TRBV20-1	TRBJ2-7	SASRTSVAYEQY
TRBV30	TRBJ1-3	AWANQHGNTIY
TRBV12-3/TRBV12-4	TRBJ2-1	ASSSGGSNEQF
TRBV7-2	TRBJ2-3	ASSSGVGTQY
TRBV12-3/TRBV12-4	TRBJ2-3	ASSSLAGGTADTQY
TRBV5-1	TRBJ2-3	ASSFGNGIGTDTQY
TRBV7-2	TRBJ2-7	ASSLAQIGGNSYEQY
TRBV6-1	TRBJ2-3	ASSSGTSGYTDTQY
TRBV7-9	TRBJ2-2	ASISGTVLANTGELF
TRBV4-1	TRBJ2-2	ASSRLGQGTVRLF
TRBV12-3/TRBV12-4	TRBJ2-3	ASRRLAGVPDTQY
TRBV24-1	TRBJ2-1	ATSATRDNEQF
TRBV28	TRBJ1-2	ASSTGLYGYT
TRBV4-1	TRBJ1-5	ASSRKADETGSNQPQH
TRBV12-3/TRBV12-4	TRBJ2-7	ASGGYEQY
TRBV29-1	TRBJ2-7	SVGAKNGGYEQY
TRBV7-3	TRBJ2-2	ASSLTKDTGELF
TRBV10-3	TRBJ2-2	AISPSQGGAGELF
TRBV6-2/TRBV6-3	TRBJ2-1	ATGWRGFYEQF
TRBV20-1	TRBJ1-1	SARDRTGERTEAF
TRBV7-3	TRBJ1-1	SSSQSMNTEAF
TRBV4-2	TRBJ2-5	ASSQDTQQQETQY
TRBV12-3/TRBV12-4	TRBJ1-1	ASARQGASGAF
TRBV20-1	TRBJ1-6	SAFRTGSSYNSPLH
TRBV10-3	TRBJ1-1	AISEREVNTEAF
TRBV7-9	TRBJ2-1	ASSANRYNEQF
TRBV6-4	TRBJ2-5	ASSPTGTSGRIRQETQY
TRBV4-3	TRBJ1-5	ASSQDTAEGQPQH
TRBV24-1	TRBJ2-5	ATSDRSGQGLRGETQY
TRBV12-3/TRBV12-4	TRBJ1-2	ASSKTEYGYT
TRBV11-2	TRBJ2-7	ASTKGGSGRAYEQY
TRBV24-1	TRBJ2-4	ATSDWTGGEGIQY
TRBV27	TRBJ1-6	ASSLSSLPGSPLH
TRBV6-1	TRBJ2-2	ASRPGQTNTGELF
TRBV12-3/TRBV12-4	TRBJ2-1	ASRGQINGNEQF
TRBV10-3	TRBJ2-6	AISARLAGTSGANVLT
TRBV9	TRBJ2-7	ASSAGQAATYEQY
TRBV6-5	TRBJ1-2	ASSSATSGDYGYT
TRBV5-1	TRBJ1-2	ASSPNLGVGRYGYT
TRBV4-2	TRBJ1-3	ASSQESYSVGNTIY
TRBV2	TRBJ2-2	ASNREGTGELF
TRBV4-3	TRBJ2-1	ASSLGSNRGSYNEQF
TRBV7-6	TRBJ1-1	ASTSTGRVGAF
TRBV6-1	TRBJ2-3	AHSWVGDTQY